Shown below are 8 T cell receptor beta chains from a single sample sequenced in a study of shared clonotypes between healthy human individuals. The assay was immunoSEQ multiplex PCR, and TCRdb's table has in-frame clones only and misses some. The repertoire holds about 1,800,000 clones, with approximately 94% as singletons. Naivety among CD8 cells was defined by CD45RO negativity and positive CCR7 selection, thereby excluding terminally differentiated effector memory CD45RA+ cells. Material for sequencing was naive CD8+ T cells sorted from blood. Receptors originate from a man between 18 and 35 years old in good health.

The chain carries TRBV7-9 and TRBJ2-7; D gene uncertain. CDR3 length equals 13 residues. Germline loops: CDR1 SEHNR, CDR2 FQNEAQ (reference sequence). The germline V and J ends were trimmed by 4 bases and 0 bases, with 7 bases remaining between them. The CDR3 is CASSSHSSYEQYF. The DNA of the CDR3 is TGTGCCAGCAGCTCACATAGCTCCTACGAGCAGTACTTC.

The chain carries TRBV9 and TRBJ1-2; unclear D gene. Trimming removed 2 bases from V and 8 bases from J, with 10 bases in between. The CDR3 sequence is 12 residues long. Germline V gene data show CDR1 as SGDLS and CDR2 as YYNGEE. CDR3 loop: CASSVPSSGYTF. The CDR3 region has the DNA TGTGCCAGCAGCGTCCCCTCTTCGGGCTACACCTTC.

The J gene is TRBJ2-2, the V gene TRBV9; 9 nucleotides match TRBD2. The germline V gene has CDR1 SGDLS and CDR2 YYNGEE. V lost 3 bases, J lost 6 bases, and 9 bases stayed unmatched. The CDR3 length is 16 residues. The CDR3 DNA reads TGTGCCAGCAGCGCCTGGGCTAGCGGGAATCCCGGGGAGCTGTTTTTT. Translated, it gives CASSAWASGNPGELFF.

DNA of the CDR3: TGTGCCAGCAGCTTGGGGTGGACAGGAACCTACGAGCAGTACTTC. Its translation is CASSLGWTGTYEQYF. This rearrangement joins TRBV5-4 to TRBJ2-7; 7 bases line up with TRBD1. Germline CDR1 reads SGHNT; CDR2 reads YYREEE (reference sequence). Losses at the gene ends were 0 bases for V and 2 bases for J; bases not matched to a gene: 5. The CDR3 consists of 15 residues.

This clone is a singleton in its sample. The chain couples TRBV27 to TRBJ1-1; D perhaps matches TRBD1 (5 bases). The CDR3 runs 14 residues. The germline V gene encodes CDR1 MNHEY and CDR2 SMNVEV (reference sequence). V was trimmed by 6 bases and J by 4 bases, leaving 15 bases between them. The CDR3 loop reads CASSDRWGGTEAFF. The DNA of the CDR3 is TGTGCCAGCAGCGATAGGTGGGGGGGCACTGAAGCTTTCTTT.

This chain uses TRBV7-2 with TRBJ1-5; D gene ambiguous. Germline CDR1 and CDR2: SGHTA and FQGNSA. Deletions cut 2 bases from V and 5 bases from J, with 10 bases between. This CDR3 has 14 residues. The CDR3 reads CASSLSQADQPQHF. In DNA, the CDR3 is TGTGCCAGCAGCTTATCACAAGCGGATCAGCCCCAGCATTTT.

On this clone: This specimen includes other DNA sequences encoding the same CDR3. V usage is TRBV27 and J usage is TRBJ2-3, with D unclear. This CDR3 is built from 11 residues. Germline V gene sequence: CDR1 MNHEY, CDR2 SMNVEV (reference sequence). V was shortened by 7 bases and J by 6 bases, with 8 bases between the two germline ends. Here the CDR3 reads CASTLGDTQYF. The CDR3 nucleotides are TGTGCCAGCACCCTCGGGGATACGCAGTATTTT.

The chain uses TRBV29-1 and TRBJ2-7; 7 bases match TRBD1. Germline V gene data show CDR1 as SQVTM and CDR2 as ANQGSEA. V was pared by 3 bases and J by 0 bases, with 5 bases of the junction left unmatched. CDR3 size: 14 residues. The CDR3 nucleotides read TGCAGCGTTGATTTGACAGGGAGCTCCTACGAGCAGTACTTC. It specifies CSVDLTGSSYEQYF.